This T cell receptor (beta chain) was sequenced for a study of blood T cell repertoires in COVID-19 (dated by TCRdb to 2020 to 2021). At the level of the whole study: The collaborator samples originated in the United States, Italy and Spain and spanned the acute and convalescent phases of COVID-19. The prospective study material was composed of cDNA or gDNA derived from T cells, B-cell-depleted T cells, or PBMCs. The dataset comprised deeply sampled blood TCRbeta repertoires from subjects exposed to, actively infected with, or recovered from COVID-19. The repertoires were made available in a free public database intended to serve as a resource for research on the immune response to SARS-CoV-2. The samples were drawn from two sources: the first 160 participants of the ongoing ImmuneRACE study, and fewer than 1,500 subjects contributed by 6 global collaborators. Sample metadata almost always included a de-identified subject ID, COVID-19 status, age in years and sex. Where available, HLA class I and class II types were taken from metadata supplied by the sample provider and were not determined by assay-based typing.

CDR1 is given as WNHNN and CDR2 as SYGVQD, both from the germline V gene (reference sequence). The CDR3 runs 14 residues from the cysteine to the phenylalanine. Only the CDR3 DNA stays, 42 bases, in frame from base 1. V is pared back by 3 bases and J by 0 bases, with 8 bases lying between the germline termini. TCRbeta CDR3 regions were amplified from genomic DNA by means of the immunoSEQ Assay, a bias-controlled multiplex PCR. The study's own analysis went as follows. The number of nucleated cells in each sample was estimated by amplification of reference gene primers within the assay. To quantify the absolute abundance of each unique TCRbeta CDR3 rearrangement, sequence reads were collapsed and filtered. For each sample, productive Simpson clonality was calculated as the square root of Simpson's diversity index over productive rearrangements. TCRdb carries this immuneACCESS record with in-frame sequences only. Its versions omit some clonotypes, under half of them owing to an unresolved V gene in the studies checked, with the rest unexplained. The V and J calls and clone size come from that table; D and trimming were worked out from the DNA. The sample table shows about 260,000 clones, and about 90% are seen once. The ten top clones hold around 1.5% of the sample.

Study-wide conclusions, independent of this receptor: The quantity of clinical and demographic metadata differed by source and by participant and was supplied without curation.

Samples from volunteer blood donors who had recovered from COVID-19 were contributed by a second Seattle source. Collaborating institutions collected whole blood in K2EDTA tubes following their own protocols. For TCRbeta analysis, collaborator samples were shipped as frozen whole blood, as isolated PBMCs, or as DNA extracted from either sample type. This clone has only a few counts. No antigen is known for it. The record has no base qualities; no much larger clone is one base away. The chain employs TRBV10-1 and TRBJ1-1, with the D gene too uncertain to name. Material for sequencing was peripheral blood. The TCR comes from a woman aged 35 to 49 who had recovered from COVID-19. The CDR3 is CASSDGVVNTEAFF. The DNA is TGCGCCAGCAGTGACGGAGTGGTGAACACTGAAGCTTTCTTT.